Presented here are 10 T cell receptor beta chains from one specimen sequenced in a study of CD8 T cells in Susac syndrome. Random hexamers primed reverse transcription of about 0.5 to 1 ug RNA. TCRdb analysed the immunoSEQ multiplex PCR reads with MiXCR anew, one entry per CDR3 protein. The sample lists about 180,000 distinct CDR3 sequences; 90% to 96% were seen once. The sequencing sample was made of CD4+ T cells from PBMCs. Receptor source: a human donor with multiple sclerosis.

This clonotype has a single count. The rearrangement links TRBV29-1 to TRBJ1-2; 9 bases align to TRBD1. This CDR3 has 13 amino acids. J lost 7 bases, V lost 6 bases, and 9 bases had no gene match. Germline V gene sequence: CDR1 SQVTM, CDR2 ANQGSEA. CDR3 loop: CSVVGQGISGYTF. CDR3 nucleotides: TGCAGCGTCGTTGGACAGGGGATATCTGGCTACACCTTC.

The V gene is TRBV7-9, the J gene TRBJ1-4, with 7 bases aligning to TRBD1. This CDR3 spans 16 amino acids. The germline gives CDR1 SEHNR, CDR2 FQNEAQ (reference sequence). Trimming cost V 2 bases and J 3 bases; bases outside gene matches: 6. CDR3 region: CASSLPRDRPNEKLFF. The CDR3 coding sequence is TGTGCCAGCAGCTTACCCCGGGACAGACCTAATGAAAAACTGTTTTTT.

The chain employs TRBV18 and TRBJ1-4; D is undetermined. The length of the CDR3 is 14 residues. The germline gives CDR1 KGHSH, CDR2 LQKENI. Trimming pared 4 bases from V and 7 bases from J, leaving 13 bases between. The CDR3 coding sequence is TGTGCCAGCTCACGGAAAGACGGGCTTGAAAAACTGTTTTTT. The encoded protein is CASSRKDGLEKLFF.

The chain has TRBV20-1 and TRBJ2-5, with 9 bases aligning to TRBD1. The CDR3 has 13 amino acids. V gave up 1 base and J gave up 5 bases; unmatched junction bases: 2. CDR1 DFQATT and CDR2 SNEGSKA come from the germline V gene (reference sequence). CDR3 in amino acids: CSARGGTGETQYF. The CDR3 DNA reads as TGCAGTGCTAGAGGGGGGACAGGGGAGACCCAGTACTTC.

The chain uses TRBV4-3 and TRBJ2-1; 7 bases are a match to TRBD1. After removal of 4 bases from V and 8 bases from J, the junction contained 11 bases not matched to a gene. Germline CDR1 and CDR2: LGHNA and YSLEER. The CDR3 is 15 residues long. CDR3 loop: CASSRGQSKDDEQFF. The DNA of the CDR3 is TGCGCCAGCAGCCGGGGACAGTCGAAGGACGATGAGCAGTTCTTC.

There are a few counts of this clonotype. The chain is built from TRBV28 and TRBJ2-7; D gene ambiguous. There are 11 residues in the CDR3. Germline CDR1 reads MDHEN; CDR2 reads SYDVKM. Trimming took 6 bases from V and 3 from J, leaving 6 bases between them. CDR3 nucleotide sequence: TGTGCCAGCAGCTCAGACTACGAGCAGTACTTC. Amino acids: CASSSDYEQYF.

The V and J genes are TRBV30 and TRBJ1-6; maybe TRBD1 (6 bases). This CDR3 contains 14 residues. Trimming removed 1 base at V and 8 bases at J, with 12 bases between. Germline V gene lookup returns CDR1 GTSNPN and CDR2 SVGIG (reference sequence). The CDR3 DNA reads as TGTGCCTGGAGTGGGTGGCCAGGGGATTCACCCCTCCACTTT. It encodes CAWSGWPGDSPLHF.

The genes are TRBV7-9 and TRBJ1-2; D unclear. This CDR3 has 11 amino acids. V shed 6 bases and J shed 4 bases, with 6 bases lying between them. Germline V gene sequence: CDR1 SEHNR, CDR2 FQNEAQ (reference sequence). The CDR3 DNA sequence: TGTGCCAGCAGTAACACCTATGGCTACACCTTC. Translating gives CASSNTYGYTF. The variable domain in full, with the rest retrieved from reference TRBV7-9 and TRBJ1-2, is DTGVSQNPRHKITKRGQNVTFRCDPISEHNRLYWYRQTLGQGPEFLTYFQNEAQLEKSRLLSDRFSAERPKGSFSTLEIQRTEQGDSAMYLCASSNTYGYTFGSGTRLTVV.

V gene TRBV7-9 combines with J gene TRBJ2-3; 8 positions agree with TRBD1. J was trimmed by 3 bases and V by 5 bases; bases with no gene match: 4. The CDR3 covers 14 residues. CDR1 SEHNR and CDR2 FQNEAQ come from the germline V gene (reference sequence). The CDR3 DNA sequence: TGTGCCAGCAGCCGACAGGGGTGGACAGATACGCAGTATTTT. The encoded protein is CASSRQGWTDTQYF.

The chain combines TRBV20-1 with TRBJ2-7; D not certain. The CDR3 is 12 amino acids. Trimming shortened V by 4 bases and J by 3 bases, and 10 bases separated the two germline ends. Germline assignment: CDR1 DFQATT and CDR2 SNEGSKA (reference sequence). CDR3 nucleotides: TGCAGTGCTAACCTTGGCATCTACGAGCAGTACTTC. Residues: CSANLGIYEQYF.